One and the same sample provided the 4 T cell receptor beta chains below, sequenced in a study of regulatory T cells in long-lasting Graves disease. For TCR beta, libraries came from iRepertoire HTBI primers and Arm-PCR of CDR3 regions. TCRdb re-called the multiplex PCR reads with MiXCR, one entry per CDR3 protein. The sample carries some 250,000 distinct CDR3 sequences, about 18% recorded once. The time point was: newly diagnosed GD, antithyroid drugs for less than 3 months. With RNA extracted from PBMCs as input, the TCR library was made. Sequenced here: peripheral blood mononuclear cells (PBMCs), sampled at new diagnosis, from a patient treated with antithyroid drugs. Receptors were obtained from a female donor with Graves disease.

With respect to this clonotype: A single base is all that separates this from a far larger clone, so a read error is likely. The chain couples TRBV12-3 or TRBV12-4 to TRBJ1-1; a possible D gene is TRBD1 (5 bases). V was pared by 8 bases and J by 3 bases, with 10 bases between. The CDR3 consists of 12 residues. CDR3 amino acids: CASRRDDTEAFF. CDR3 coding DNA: TGTGCCAGCCGCAGGGATGACACTGAAGCTTTCTTT.

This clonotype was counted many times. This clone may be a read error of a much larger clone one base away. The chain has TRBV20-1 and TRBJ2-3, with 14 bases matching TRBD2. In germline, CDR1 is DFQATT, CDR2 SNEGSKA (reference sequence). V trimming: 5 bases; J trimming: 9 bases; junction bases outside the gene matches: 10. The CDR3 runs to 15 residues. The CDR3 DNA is TGCAGTGCTGGTCCGGGACTAGCGGGAGTAGGGACGCAGTATTTT. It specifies CSAGPGLAGVGTQYF.

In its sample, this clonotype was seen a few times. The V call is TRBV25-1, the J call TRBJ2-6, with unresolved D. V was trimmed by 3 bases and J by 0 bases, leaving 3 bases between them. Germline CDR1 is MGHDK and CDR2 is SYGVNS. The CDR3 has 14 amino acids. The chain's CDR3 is CASSDTSGANVLTF. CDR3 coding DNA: TGTGCCAGCAGTGATACCTCTGGGGCCAACGTCCTGACTTTC.

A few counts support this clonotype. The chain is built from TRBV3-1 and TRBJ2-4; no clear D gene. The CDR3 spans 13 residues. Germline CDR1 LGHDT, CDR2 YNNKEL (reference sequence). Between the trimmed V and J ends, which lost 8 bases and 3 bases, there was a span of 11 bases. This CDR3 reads CASVDSDKNIQYF. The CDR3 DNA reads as TGTGCCAGCGTAGACTCCGACAAAAACATTCAGTACTTC.